These T cell receptor beta chains were read from a single sample in a study of blood T cell repertoires in COVID-19. The repertoire was sequenced with immunoSEQ multiplex PCR; TCRdb's copy has only in-frame clones and lacks some. The sample carries 60,000 to 85,000 clones, approximately 83% recorded once. The sample comprised peripheral blood. These receptors were collected from an elderly man with acute or convalescent COVID-19. The CDR3 runs from the conserved cysteine through the conserved F or W. The order of the fields is D gene, J gene, V gene, clone size, CDR3 DNA, CDR3 protein. D genes are given only for firm matches. The size entry is marked missing in some rows and otherwise reads once, few, many or a size class.

d_gene: -
j_gene: TRBJ2-7
v_gene: TRBV28
abundance: -
CDR3nt: TGTGCCAGCAGCAGACAGGCCTCCGGATCATACTTC
CDR3aa: CASSRQASGSYF

d_gene: TRBD2
j_gene: TRBJ2-1
v_gene: TRBV28
abundance: -
CDR3nt: TGTGCCAGCAGTCCATGGACTAGCGAGAGCTCCTACAATGAGCAGTTCTTC
CDR3aa: CASSPWTSESSYNEQFF

d_gene: -
j_gene: TRBJ1-5
v_gene: TRBV27
abundance: few
CDR3nt: TGTGCCAGCAGTTCAGGAATCCACCCCGATCAGCCCCAGCATTTT
CDR3aa: CASSSGIHPDQPQHF

d_gene: -
j_gene: TRBJ2-5
v_gene: TRBV19
abundance: -
CDR3nt: TGTGCCAGTAGTATACAAGGGGGAAGGGAGACCCAGTACTTC
CDR3aa: CASSIQGGRETQYF

d_gene: -
j_gene: TRBJ2-7
v_gene: TRBV30
abundance: -
CDR3nt: TGTGCCTGGAATGCGGCCTACGAGCAGTACTTC
CDR3aa: CAWNAAYEQYF

d_gene: -
j_gene: TRBJ2-5
v_gene: TRBV2
abundance: -
CDR3nt: TGTGCCAGCAGTGAATTGTCAGGGATAGAGACCCAGTACTTC
CDR3aa: CASSELSGIETQYF

d_gene: TRBD2
j_gene: TRBJ2-1
v_gene: TRBV19
abundance: -
CDR3nt: TGTGCCAGTAGTATTAGCGGCGGGGGGTCCTACAATGAGCAGTTCTTC
CDR3aa: CASSISGGGSYNEQFF

d_gene: TRBD1
j_gene: TRBJ1-2
v_gene: TRBV7-9
abundance: -
CDR3nt: TGTGCCAGCAGCTTAGGGACAGGGGGCGCTGGCTACACCTTC
CDR3aa: CASSLGTGGAGYTF

d_gene: TRBD2
j_gene: TRBJ2-1
v_gene: TRBV7-3
abundance: -
CDR3nt: TGTGCCAGCAGCTTAGGAAGCGGGGGGGCCGATGAGCAGTTCTTC
CDR3aa: CASSLGSGGADEQFF

d_gene: TRBD1
j_gene: TRBJ2-7
v_gene: TRBV11-3
abundance: -
CDR3nt: TGTGCCAGCAGCTCCGGGACAGTACACGAGCAGTACTTC
CDR3aa: CASSSGTVHEQYF

d_gene: TRBD2
j_gene: TRBJ2-3
v_gene: TRBV18
abundance: -
CDR3nt: TGTGCCAGCTCTCATGGGTCTAGCGGAAGCCCACCAGTAAATACGCAGTATTTT
CDR3aa: CASSHGSSGSPPVNTQYF

d_gene: -
j_gene: TRBJ1-1
v_gene: TRBV13
abundance: -
CDR3nt: TGTGCCAGCATCCTGATGGGGCGGGAAGCGAAGAACACTGAAGCTTTCTTT
CDR3aa: CASILMGREAKNTEAFF

d_gene: -
j_gene: TRBJ2-7
v_gene: TRBV19
abundance: -
CDR3nt: TGTGCCAGTAGTATGGGTACAGGGTTTGTCTACGAGCAGTACTTC
CDR3aa: CASSMGTGFVYEQYF

d_gene: -
j_gene: TRBJ2-7
v_gene: TRBV10-2
abundance: few
CDR3nt: TGCGCCAGCAGTGATTTAGGGGGCGAGCAGTACTTC
CDR3aa: CASSDLGGEQYF

d_gene: TRBD1
j_gene: TRBJ1-2
v_gene: TRBV6-6
abundance: -
CDR3nt: TGTGCCAGCAGCCGTGGACAGGGGTGCACCTTC
CDR3aa: CASSRGQGCTF

d_gene: -
j_gene: TRBJ1-5
v_gene: TRBV27
abundance: -
CDR3nt: TGTGCCAGCAGAAGGGGTAGGGAGGGGCCCCAGCATTTT
CDR3aa: CASRRGREGPQHF

d_gene: -
j_gene: TRBJ2-1
v_gene: TRBV7-2
abundance: -
CDR3nt: TGTGCCAGCAGGCCGGACACGTACTCCTACAATGAGCAGTTCTTC
CDR3aa: CASRPDTYSYNEQFF

d_gene: TRBD1
j_gene: TRBJ2-3
v_gene: TRBV24-1
abundance: -
CDR3nt: TGTGCCACCGGACCGGGACAGGGGAGGACAGATACGCAGTATTTT
CDR3aa: CATGPGQGRTDTQYF

d_gene: TRBD1
j_gene: TRBJ2-3
v_gene: TRBV11-2
abundance: -
CDR3nt: TGTGCCAGCAGCTTTCGACAGGGGCGGGCAGATACGCAGTATTTT
CDR3aa: CASSFRQGRADTQYF

d_gene: -
j_gene: TRBJ1-5
v_gene: TRBV6-5
abundance: -
CDR3nt: TGTGCCAGCAGTTTGGGAGGGAGTCAGCCCCAGCATTTT
CDR3aa: CASSLGGSQPQHF